A selection of T cell receptor beta chains follows, all from one sample in a study of naive and memory T cell subsets. One entry per CDR3 protein, called by TCRdb with MiXCR from the UMI-ligation and nested PCR reads. The sample lists around 160,000 distinct CDR3 sequences, approximately 15% seen once, with approximately 0.13% in the top ten. The sample taken for sequencing was naive CD4+ T cells from blood. The source is a human donor in good health. Both conserved end residues are part of each CDR3. Each record gives: D gene, clone size, V gene, J gene, CDR3 DNA, CDR3 protein. The D gene is left open where the match is weak. Clone size is shown for a subset of rows, as once, few, many or a class of expanded clone.

>TRBD1|few|TRBV4-1|TRBJ1-5
TGCGCCAGCAGCCTCGGGACAGGGAAGCAGCCCCAGCATTTT
CASSLGTGKQPQHF
>-|few|TRBV7-2|TRBJ1-5
TGTGCCAGCAGCTTTGGGGTTCAGCCCCAGCATTTT
CASSFGVQPQHF
>-|-|TRBV28|TRBJ1-5
TGTGCCAGCACCCTCGGGGGGCAGGGAGGCCAGCCCCAGCATTTT
CASTLGGQGGQPQHF
>-|-|TRBV18|TRBJ2-5
TGTGCCAGCTCACCAGGACAAGGCTTGCGAGAGACCCAGTACTTC
CASSPGQGLRETQYF
>TRBD1|-|TRBV28|TRBJ1-5
TGTGCCAGCAGTGCCCGTACAGGGGATCAGCCCCAGCATTTT
CASSARTGDQPQHF
>TRBD2|many|TRBV12-3/TRBV12-4|TRBJ2-1
TGTGCCAGCAGTTTATGGACTAGCGGGATAAGCTCCTACAATGAGCAGTTCTTC
CASSLWTSGISSYNEQFF
>-|few|TRBV20-1|TRBJ2-7
TGCAGTGCTAGTTCGGGGTCTGAGCAGTACTTC
CSASSGSEQYF
>-|few|TRBV6-2/TRBV6-3|TRBJ2-3
TGTGCCAGCAGTTACCAATGGAGGGATACGCAGTATTTT
CASSYQWRDTQYF
>TRBD2|few|TRBV2|TRBJ2-1
TGTGCCAGCAGTGAAGAGGCTAGCGGTCACAATGAGCAGTTCTTC
CASSEEASGHNEQFF
>TRBD2|few|TRBV6-1|TRBJ2-3
TGTGCCAGCATACGAGGGGTAGCGGGAGAAGATACGCAGTATTTT
CASIRGVAGEDTQYF
>TRBD1|few|TRBV12-3/TRBV12-4|TRBJ1-4
TGTGCCAGCAGTTTCTGGACAGGGCAGGATGAAAAACTGTTTTTT
CASSFWTGQDEKLFF
>-|few|TRBV7-9|TRBJ1-2
TGTGCCAGCAATACTTTGGGGCCGAATTATGGCTACACCTTC
CASNTLGPNYGYTF
>TRBD2|many|TRBV28|TRBJ2-2
TGTGCCAGCAGTTTGGTAGCGGGAAGATCGAACACCGGGGAGCTGTTTTTT
CASSLVAGRSNTGELFF
>-|few|TRBV5-1|TRBJ2-2
TGCGCCAGCAGCTTGATCGAAGAGACCGGGGAGCTGTTTTTT
CASSLIEETGELFF
>-|-|TRBV10-3|TRBJ2-7
TGTGCCATCGCCTCTAGCGTACCAAGCTCCTACGAGCAGTACTTC
CAIASSVPSSYEQYF